The 14 T cell receptor beta chains reported below all come from one sample, sequenced in a study of cytomegalovirus exposure and HLA in healthy donors. Primers: 60 Vbeta forward and 13 Jbeta reverse. Some clones are missing from TCRdb's copy, which holds only in-frame ones; the method was immunoSEQ multiplex PCR. The sample shows 120,000 to 150,000 clones, about two thirds of them seen only once. Sequencing was done on a sample of PBMCs. Receptor source: a man aged 40-50 years in good health and CMV-seronegative.

The chain carries TRBV5-6 and TRBJ1-1; the match to TRBD1 covers 8 bases. V shed 1 base, J shed 3 bases, and the junction held 5 bases outside the gene matches. This CDR3 is built from 15 residues. Germline assignment: CDR1 SGHDT and CDR2 YYEEEE. CDR3 sequence (DNA): TGTGCCAGCAGCTTGTTTAACAGGGGGGACACTGAAGCTTTCTTT. This translates into CASSLFNRGDTEAFF.

This clone was counted only a few times. The chain uses TRBV2 and TRBJ2-1; TRBD1 aligns across 9 bases. CDR3 length equals 13 residues. V trimming: 6 bases; J trimming: 8 bases; junction bases outside the gene matches: 5. Germline V CDR1 and CDR2: SNHLY, FYNNEI. CDR3 residues: CASRGQGVYEQFF. CDR3 DNA: TGTGCCAGCAGGGGACAGGGTGTTTATGAGCAGTTCTTC.

The CDR3 protein is CASSPRARGSNNEQFF. Here the CDR3 DNA reads TGCGCCAGCAGCCCCCGGGCCCGGGGATCCAACAATGAGCAGTTCTTC. The chain couples TRBV5-1 to TRBJ2-1, with a possible D match to TRBD2 (5 bases). The germline CDR1 and CDR2 sequences are SGHRS and YFSETQ. The CDR3 contains 16 residues. V lost 4 bases and J 5 bases, leaving 19 bases between the germline ends.

This clone was detected once. The chain couples TRBV10-3 to TRBJ2-5; TRBD1 matches at 7 bases. The length of the CDR3 is 18 residues. Germline V gene lookup returns CDR1 ENHRY and CDR2 SYGVKD. The V segment lost 9 bases and the J segment 2 bases; nucleotides outside the gene matches: 21. CDR3 bases: TGTGCCATGAAGAGATACAAGCAAGAGGGGACAGCTCAAGAGACCCAGTACTTC. This gives the protein CAMKRYKQEGTAQETQYF.

This clone was observed a single time. V gene TRBV6-5 combines with J gene TRBJ1-2; tentatively, D is TRBD1 (6 bases). V lost 2 bases, J lost 4 bases, and 11 bases lay in between. Germline V gene lookup returns CDR1 MNHEY and CDR2 SVGAGI. The CDR3 contains 14 residues. CDR3 nucleotides: TGTGCCAGCAGTTACGGTCCAGGGGTCTATGGCTACACCTTC. It is translated as CASSYGPGVYGYTF.

The rearrangement links TRBV7-9 to TRBJ1-5, with TRBD1 matching over 7 bases. J lost 2 bases, V lost 5 bases, and 3 bases had no gene match. Germline CDR1 SEHNR, CDR2 FQNEAQ (reference sequence). The CDR3 has 14 residues. CDR3: CASSRQGGNQPQHF. CDR3 coding DNA: TGTGCCAGCAGCCGACAGGGCGGCAATCAGCCCCAGCATTTT.

This clone was recorded a few times. J is TRBJ1-4 and V is TRBV5-4; D uncertain. The CDR3 spans 17 residues. Germline V gene sequence: CDR1 SGHNT, CDR2 YYREEE (reference sequence). Trimming cost V 0 bases and J 6 bases, with 18 bases left between them. Written as DNA, the CDR3 is TGTGCCAGCAGCTTGGGACCTAATCCTGCCCGGGATGAAAAACTGTTTTTT. It specifies CASSLGPNPARDEKLFF.

The gene calls are TRBV10-3 and TRBJ2-3; 10 nucleotides line up with TRBD2. The CDR3 has 16 residues. The J segment lost 2 bases and the V segment lost 6 bases, leaving 8 bases of the junction unmatched. Germline loops: CDR1 ENHRY, CDR2 SYGVKD. The CDR3 is CAIRGGGLADTDTQYF. The DNA of the CDR3 is TGTGCCATCAGGGGGGGTGGACTAGCGGACACAGATACGCAGTATTTT.

This sequence joins TRBV2 and TRBJ2-1, with D possibly matching TRBD2 (5 bases). The CDR3 is 15 amino acids. Germline V gene lookup returns CDR1 SNHLY and CDR2 FYNNEI. Trimming cost V 7 bases and J 0 bases, with 13 bases left between them. This CDR3 is CASTPDLSSYNEQFF. The CDR3 coding sequence is TGTGCCAGCACCCCGGACTTAAGCTCCTACAATGAGCAGTTCTTC. Full variable domain (outside the CDR3, taken from reference TRBV2 and TRBJ2-1): EPEVTQTPSHQVTQMGQEVILRCVPISNHLYFYWYRQILGQKVEFLVSFYNNEISEKSEIFDDQFSVERPDGSNFTLKIRSTKLEDSAMYFCASTPDLSSYNEQFFGPGTRLTVL.

The rearrangement links TRBV7-6 to TRBJ2-3; possible D gene TRBD2, 6 bases. CDR1 is SGHVS and CDR2 is FNYEAQ in the germline V gene. Trimming removed 4 bases at V and 1 base at J, with 9 bases between. This CDR3 comprises 14 residues. The CDR3 nucleotides are TGTGCCAGCAGCTATAGCGGAGGCACAGATACGCAGTATTTT. It yields the protein CASSYSGGTDTQYF.

This clone has just a few counts. This chain joins TRBV5-1 and TRBJ2-2; no clear D gene. CDR3 length: 11 amino acids. Germline CDR1 SGHRS, CDR2 YFSETQ. V lost 6 bases and J 7 bases, leaving 7 bases between the germline ends. The CDR3 DNA follows: TGCGCCAGCATCGGTGGCGGGGAGCTGTTTTTT. The encoded protein is CASIGGGELFF.

The chain has TRBV25-1 and TRBJ1-1, with D possibly being TRBD1 (5 bases). V was trimmed by 5 bases and J by 10 bases, leaving 20 bases between them. This CDR3 contains 14 residues. Germline V lookup: CDR1 MGHDK, CDR2 SYGVNS. This CDR3 is CASSPSGDPCRAFF. Here the CDR3 DNA reads TGTGCCAGCAGTCCCTCGGGGGACCCTTGTAGAGCTTTCTTT.

The rearrangement uses TRBV29-1 and TRBJ2-7; 10 nucleotides match TRBD1. V shed 3 bases and J 4 bases; nucleotides not matched to a gene: 6. Per germline, CDR1 SQVTM and CDR2 ANQGSEA. This CDR3 has 14 residues. The CDR3 sequence is CSVDPEGQGYEQYF. The CDR3 coding sequence is TGCAGCGTTGACCCCGAGGGACAGGGGTACGAGCAGTACTTC.

In the case of this clone: Mismatch with germline at one junction end may stem from a read error. This chain links TRBV2 with TRBJ1-6; 7 bases agree with TRBD1. Germline V gene sequence: CDR1 SNHLY, CDR2 FYNNEI. This CDR3 comprises 14 residues. The CDR3 is CASSLTGYSSPLHF. The CDR3 nucleotides are TGTGCCAGCAGTCTGACAGGGTATAGTTCACCCCTCCACTTT.